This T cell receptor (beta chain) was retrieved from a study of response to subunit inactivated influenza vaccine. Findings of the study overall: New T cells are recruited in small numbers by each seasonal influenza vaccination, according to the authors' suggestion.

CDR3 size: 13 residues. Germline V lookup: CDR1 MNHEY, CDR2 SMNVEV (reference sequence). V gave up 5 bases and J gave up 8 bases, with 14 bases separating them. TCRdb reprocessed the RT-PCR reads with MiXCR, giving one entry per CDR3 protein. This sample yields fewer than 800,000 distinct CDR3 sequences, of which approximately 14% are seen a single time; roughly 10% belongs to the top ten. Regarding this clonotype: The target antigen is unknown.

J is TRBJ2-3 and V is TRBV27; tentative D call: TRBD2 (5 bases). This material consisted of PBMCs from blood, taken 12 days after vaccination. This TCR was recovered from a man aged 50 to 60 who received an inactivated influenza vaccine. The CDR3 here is CASSGGTAGTQYF. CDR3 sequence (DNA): TGTGCCAGCAGTGGAGGCACGGCGGGTACGCAGTATTTT.